Given below is one T cell receptor beta chain in context. The data stem from a study of early T cells in non-severe SARS-CoV-2 infection. The J segment lost 3 bases and the V segment lost 5 bases, leaving 3 bases of the junction unmatched. Germline V gene lookup returns CDR1 MDHEN and CDR2 SYDVKM. The CDR3 sequence is 13 residues long. TCRdb re-called the 5' RACE reads with MiXCR, one entry per CDR3 protein. The table has about 100,000 distinct CDR3 sequences, about 13% seen once. The receptor's source is an adult who was a healthcare worker with PCR-confirmed SARS-CoV-2 infection or an uninfected control (not recorded which). The sample comprised whole blood. The chain links TRBV28 to TRBJ2-7; 8 nucleotides line up with TRBD1. The CDR3 here is CASSPRGLYEQYF. Written as DNA, the CDR3 is TGTGCCAGCAGTCCCAGGGGGCTCTACGAGCAGTACTTC.